The next 8 T cell receptor beta chains were all read from a single sample in a study of T-cell memory formation after mild COVID-19. MiXCR was run by TCRdb on the 5' RACE reads, yielding one entry per CDR3 protein. The sample holds some 250,000 distinct CDR3 sequences; 8.5% to 9.5% are singletons and the top ten take around 20%. The sample was PBMCs or a T cell subset sorted from them (not recorded which). All receptors come from a man aged 18 to 30 who had mild COVID-19 (a few samples of this study predate the infection). Cell type and time point are not known.

This chain uses TRBV3-1 with TRBJ1-5, with D perhaps matching TRBD1 (5 bases). V was clipped by 3 bases and J by 6 bases, with 9 bases between them. Germline CDR1 LGHDT, CDR2 YNNKEL (reference sequence). CDR3 length: 13 residues. The CDR3 DNA sequence: TGTGCCAGCAGCCAGGGGGGAATTCAGCCCCAGCATTTT. The encoded protein is CASSQGGIQPQHF.

This chain joins TRBV4-1 and TRBJ2-4; TRBD1 matches at 7 bases. Trimming took 3 bases from V and 1 from J; bases not matched to a gene: 3. CDR3 length: 15 amino acids. The germline gives CDR1 MGHRA, CDR2 YSYEKL. This chain's CDR3 is CASSQGQLAKNIQYF. The CDR3 DNA follows: TGCGCCAGCAGCCAGGGACAGCTGGCCAAAAACATTCAGTACTTC.

This clonotype was observed a handful of times. V gene TRBV28 combines with J gene TRBJ1-1; D is ambiguous. This CDR3 is 16 amino acids long. The germline gives CDR1 MDHEN, CDR2 SYDVKM. V lost 8 bases, J lost 0 bases, and 19 bases lay in between. The CDR3 sequence: CASVERTRVMNTEAFF. The CDR3 DNA sequence: TGTGCCAGCGTTGAACGGACCCGGGTTATGAACACTGAAGCTTTCTTT.

This sequence joins TRBV6-2 or TRBV6-3 and TRBJ2-5; D unresolved. The CDR3 totals 12 residues. Germline loops: CDR1 MNHEY, CDR2 SVGEGT. Trimming shortened V by 5 bases and J by 7 bases, and 11 bases separated the two germline ends. CDR3 loop: CASSMDAGTQYF. The CDR3, as DNA: TGTGCCAGCAGTATGGACGCCGGGACCCAGTACTTC.

This clonotype was observed a few times. The CDR3 loop is CASSLGGQGETQYF. The CDR3 DNA reads TGTGCCAGCAGCTTAGGGGGACAGGGAGAGACCCAGTACTTC. The rearrangement links TRBV7-8 to TRBJ2-5, with 9 bases matching TRBD1. CDR3 size: 14 residues. V lost 1 base to trimming and J lost 4 bases; unmatched junction nucleotides: 1. CDR1 and CDR2 from the germline V gene are SGHVS and FQNEAQ.

V is TRBV11-2 and J is TRBJ1-4; tentatively, D is TRBD1 (6 bases). The V end lost 5 bases, the J end lost 2 bases, and 9 bases lay between the germline ends. The CDR3 length is 14 residues. CDR1 is SGHAT, CDR2 FQNNGV, per germline. DNA of the CDR3: TGTGCCAGCAGCACAGGGTATACTAATGAAAAACTGTTTTTT. Translation gives CASSTGYTNEKLFF.

The chain is built from TRBV11-3 and TRBJ2-3; no firm D call. The germline V and J ends were trimmed by 3 bases and 1 base, with 5 bases remaining between them. CDR1 and CDR2 from the germline V gene are SGHNT and YENEEA. CDR3 length equals 13 residues. This CDR3 is CASSFYGTDTQYF. The CDR3 region has the DNA TGTGCCAGCAGCTTTTACGGCACAGATACGCAGTATTTT.

The count of this clonotype is one. V usage is TRBV7-2 and J usage is TRBJ2-5; unclear D gene. Trimming removed 2 bases from V and 4 bases from J, with 14 bases in between. Germline V CDR1 and CDR2: SGHTA, FQGNSA. This CDR3 is 15 amino acids long. The CDR3: CASSLLAHPGETQYF. CDR3 nucleotide sequence: TGTGCCAGCAGCTTACTGGCACACCCGGGAGAGACCCAGTACTTC. Full variable domain (remainder filled in from reference TRBV7-2 and TRBJ2-5): GAGVSQSPSNKVTEKGKDVELRCDPISGHTALYWYRQSLGQGLEFLIYFQGNSAPDKSGLPSDRFSAERTGGSVSTLTIQRTQQEDSAVYLCASSLLAHPGETQYFGPGTRLLVL.